This TCR beta chain derives from a study of blood T cell repertoires in COVID-19. For the study at large: T cells, B-cell-depleted T cells, or PBMCs supplied cDNA or gDNA.

The CDR3 has 13 residues. Trimming pared 2 bases from V and 3 bases from J, leaving 7 bases between. The germline V gene encodes CDR1 LNHDA and CDR2 SQIVND (reference sequence). Measured with immunoSEQ multiplex PCR; TCRdb has only the in-frame clones, and not every one. The sample holds just over 300,000 clones, nearly 90% seen once. Sequenced sample: PBMCs or T cells enriched from blood (not recorded which). The TCR was taken from a woman between 18 and 29 years old with acute COVID-19. The chain couples TRBV19 to TRBJ1-2, with D perhaps TRBD1 (6 bases). CDR3 protein: CASSIQGYYGYTF. Here the CDR3 DNA reads TGTGCCAGTAGTATACAGGGGTACTATGGCTACACCTTC.